This T cell receptor beta chain was documented in a study of T cell repertoires in cytomegalovirus infection (dated by TCRdb to 2018 to 2020). As for the study more broadly: Peptide stimulations targeted recently identified HLA-C-restricted CMV epitopes, whose presentation resists viral immunomodulation, together with well-studied HLA-B-restricted epitopes. Donor HLA type was relevant to the analysis, because carriage of CMV infection together with the matching HLA type was indicated by public TCR beta signatures. What the research found in general, with its limitations: In the ex vivo response, HLA-C-restricted CMV-specific TCR beta clonotypes were dominant, and in two of eight donors the single most frequent clonotype came from this HLA-C-restricted group. In both this cohort and an independent approximately 370-donor cohort, the cumulative frequency of public TCR beta family members distinguished carriers of CMV infection plus the relevant HLA type.

The sample was run on an Illumina HiSeq 1500. The public reads were reprocessed in TCRdb via fastp at Q25 and MiXCR, keeping in-frame beta chains. Every CDR3 protein is listed once, alongside the most common genes and DNA of its rows. The sample table records about 340,000 distinct CDR3 sequences; about 27% of these occur just once. Jointly, the top ten make up 15% to 25% of the sample. For this clonotype: What this receptor recognizes is not known. Base qualities were left out, and no much larger clone turns up one base away.

From the cysteine through the phenylalanine, the CDR3 covers 13 amino acids. Only the CDR3 DNA stays, 39 bases, in frame from base 1. Via the germline V gene (reference sequence), CDR1 is LNHDA and CDR2 SQIVND. V trim: 7 bases; J trim: 15 bases; unmatched bases: 11. The treatment or condition label, as the study defines it: in vitro stimulation with specific CMV peptide epitopes to enrich CMV-specific T cells. The starting material was cultured PBMCs, obtained from culture after CMV antigen stimulation. The chain employs TRBV19 and TRBJ2-1, with 11 bases aligning to TRBD2. This clonotype was obtained from a human donor in good health (CMV status not recorded). Some clones in this sample may be carry-over from other donors' samples. The DNA sequence is given as TGTGCCAGTAATGAACTAGCGGGGGACCTGCTGTTCTTC. Its protein reads: CASNELAGDLLFF.